This T cell receptor beta chain was sequenced in a study of CXCR3-negative and CXCR3-positive naive CD8 T cells. Study-wide results and limits: TRB CDR3 hydrophobicity was greater in CXCR3-positive naive cells than in CXCR3-negative naive cells.

Germline CDR1 reads LNHDA; CDR2 reads SQIVND (reference sequence). The CDR3 sequence is 15 residues long. The method, 5' RACE with UMI labels, was used to prepare the TRB cDNA libraries. Reanalyzing the 5' RACE reads, TCRdb keeps one entry per CDR3 protein, without DNA. The sample spans about 130,000 distinct CDR3 sequences; the ten largest clones claim 0.41%. Turning to this clonotype: The target antigen is unknown.

Sequencing was done on a sample of naive CXCR3+ CD8+ T cells from blood. Subset noted: CD45RO-CCR7+CD27+CD95- naive CD8+ T cells expressing CXCR3 (TNR3+). The source of this sequence is a human donor in good health. Some clones in this sample may be carry-over from other donors' samples. V gene TRBV19 combines with J gene TRBJ1-5; TCRdb lists TRBD1, though no DNA is available to test this call. The chain's CDR3 is CASSPGARSNQPQHF.